This T cell receptor (beta chain) was sequenced during a study of blood T cell repertoires in COVID-19. Overall study context: Sites in the United States, Italy and Spain provided acute and convalescent COVID-19 samples.

Original handling: Estimation of nucleated cell counts relied on the amplification of reference gene primers. The data were produced by immunoSEQ multiplex PCR, yet TCRdb's version contains in-frame clones alone and is incomplete. V and J calls plus clone size are reproduced from that table; the DNA served to infer D and trimming. Of 100,000 to 150,000 clones in the sample, 65% to 90% were seen once. The ends were cut back, 7 bases at V and 7 bases at J, with 17 bases in the middle. The CDR3 runs to 15 residues. Looked up from germline, CDR1 is SEHNR and CDR2 is FQNEAQ (reference sequence). The chain combines TRBV7-9 with TRBJ1-6, with D possibly being TRBD1 (6 bases). The sample taken for sequencing was peripheral blood. The TCR comes from a man older than 75 with active or convalescent COVID-19. The CDR3, as DNA: TGTGCCAGCACCCACGGAACAGGGAGAAATTCACCCCTCCACTTT. Its translation: CASTHGTGRNSPLHF.